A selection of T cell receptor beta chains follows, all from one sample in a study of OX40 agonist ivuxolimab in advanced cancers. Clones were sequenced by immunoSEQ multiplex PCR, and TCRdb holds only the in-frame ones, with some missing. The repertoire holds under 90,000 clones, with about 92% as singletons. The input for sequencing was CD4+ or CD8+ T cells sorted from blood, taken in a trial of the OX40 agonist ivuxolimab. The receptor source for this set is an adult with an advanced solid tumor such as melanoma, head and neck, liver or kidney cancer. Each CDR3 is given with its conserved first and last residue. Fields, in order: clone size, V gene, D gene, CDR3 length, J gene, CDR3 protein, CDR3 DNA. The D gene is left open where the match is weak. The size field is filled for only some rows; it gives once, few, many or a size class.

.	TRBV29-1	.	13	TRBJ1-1	CSVEGQGWGSAFF	TGCAGCGTTGAGGGTCAGGGGTGGGGGTCGGCTTTCTTT
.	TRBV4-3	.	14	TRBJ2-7	CASSQDSRPYEQYF	TGCGCCAGCAGCCAGGACAGCAGACCCTACGAGCAGTACTTC
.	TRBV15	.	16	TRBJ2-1	CATSGIKQESYNEQFF	TGTGCCACCAGTGGGATCAAACAGGAGTCCTACAATGAGCAGTTCTTC
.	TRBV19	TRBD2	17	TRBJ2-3	CASSIPGLAGHTDTQYF	TGTGCCAGTAGTATACCCGGACTAGCGGGGCACACAGATACGCAGTATTTT
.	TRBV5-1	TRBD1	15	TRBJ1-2	CASSPQTGPNYGYTF	TGCGCCAGCAGCCCGCAGACAGGGCCAAATTATGGCTACACCTTC
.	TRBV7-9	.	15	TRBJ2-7	CASSFEPGPNHEQYF	TGTGCCAGCAGCTTCGAACCGGGACCGAACCACGAGCAGTACTTC
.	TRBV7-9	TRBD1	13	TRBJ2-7	CASEGQGGYEQYF	TGTGCCAGTGAAGGACAGGGAGGATACGAGCAGTACTTC
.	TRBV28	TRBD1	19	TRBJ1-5	CASTPTRTGAWGVGQPQHF	TGTGCCAGCACCCCAACCCGAACAGGGGCGTGGGGTGTGGGACAGCCCCAGCATTTT
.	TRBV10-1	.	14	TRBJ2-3	CASTRRRGVDTQYF	TGCGCCAGCACCAGGAGGAGGGGGGTAGATACGCAGTATTTT
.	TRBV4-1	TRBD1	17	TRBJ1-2	CASSQWTGAPTDYGYTF	TGCGCCAGCAGCCAGTGGACAGGGGCCCCAACCGACTATGGCTACACCTTC
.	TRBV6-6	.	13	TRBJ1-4	CASSLGETLQVFF	TGTGCCAGCAGCCTCGGGGAAACCCTACAAGTGTTTTTT
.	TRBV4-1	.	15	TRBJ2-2	CASSQTTGSVGELFF	TGCGCCAGCAGCCAGACGACAGGTTCGGTCGGGGAGCTGTTTTTT
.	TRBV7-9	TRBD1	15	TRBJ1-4	CASSPTGVGGEKLFF	TGTGCCAGCAGCCCTACAGGGGTTGGGGGCGAAAAACTGTTTTTT
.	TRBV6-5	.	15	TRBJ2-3	CASSIGQTSTDTQYF	TGTGCCAGCAGTATCGGACAGACTAGCACAGATACGCAGTATTTT
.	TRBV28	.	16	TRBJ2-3	CASSLFAGAGTDTQYF	TGTGCCAGCAGTTTGTTCGCGGGGGCAGGCACAGATACGCAGTATTTT
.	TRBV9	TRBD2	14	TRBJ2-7	CASSVASGGYEQYF	TGTGCCAGCAGCGTAGCCAGCGGGGGCTACGAGCAGTACTTC
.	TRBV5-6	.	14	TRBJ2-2	CASSYGKNTGELFF	TGTGCCAGCAGCTACGGGAAGAACACCGGGGAGCTGTTTTTT
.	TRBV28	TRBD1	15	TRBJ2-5	CASSRRDRVGETQYF	TGTGCCAGCAGCCGCCGGGACAGGGTCGGAGAGACCCAGTACTTC
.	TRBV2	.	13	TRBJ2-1	CASSEGAYNEQFF	TGTGCCAGCAGTGAAGGAGCATACAATGAGCAGTTCTTC
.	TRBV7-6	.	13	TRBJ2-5	CASSPTGKETQYF	TGTGCCAGCAGTCCCACGGGGAAAGAGACCCAGTACTTC
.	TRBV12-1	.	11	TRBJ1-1	CASSPRDEAFF	TGTGCCAGCAGCCCCCGCGATGAAGCTTTCTTT
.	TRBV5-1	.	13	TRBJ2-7	CASSLGVMAEQYF	TGCGCCAGCAGCTTGGGTGTTATGGCCGAGCAGTACTTC
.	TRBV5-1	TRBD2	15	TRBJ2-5	CASSDTGGQAETQYF	TGCGCCAGCAGTGATACGGGAGGGCAGGCAGAGACCCAGTACTTC
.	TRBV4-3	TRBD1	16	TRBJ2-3	CASSQAGTELWYTQYF	TGCGCCAGCAGCCAAGCCGGGACAGAGCTCTGGTATACGCAGTATTTT
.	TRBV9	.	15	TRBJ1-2	CASSLTREAGYGYTF	TGTGCCAGCAGTCTTACTAGGGAGGCCGGCTATGGCTACACCTTC
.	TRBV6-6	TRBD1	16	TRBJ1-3	CASSYTPTGSGNTIYF	TGTGCCAGCAGTTACACCCCGACAGGGTCTGGAAACACCATATATTTT
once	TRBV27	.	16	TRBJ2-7	CASSLSPFEGPYEQYF	TGTGCCAGCAGTTTATCCCCCTTTGAGGGACCCTACGAGCAGTACTTC
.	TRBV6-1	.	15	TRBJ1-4	CASSDRHTTNEKLFF	TGTGCCAGCAGCGACAGGCACACAACTAATGAAAAACTGTTTTTT
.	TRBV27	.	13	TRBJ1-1	CASSFRGNTEAFF	TGTGCCAGCAGTTTCAGGGGGAACACTGAAGCTTTCTTT
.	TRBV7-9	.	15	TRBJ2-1	CASSLVRGWVNEQFF	TGTGCCAGCAGCTTAGTCCGGGGGTGGGTCAATGAGCAGTTCTTC
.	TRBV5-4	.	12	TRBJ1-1	CASSLNRNEAFF	TGTGCCAGCAGCCTTAATAGGAATGAAGCTTTCTTT
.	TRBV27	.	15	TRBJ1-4	CASSFSPGAGEKLFF	TGTGCCAGCAGTTTTTCCCCGGGGGCGGGTGAAAAACTGTTTTTT
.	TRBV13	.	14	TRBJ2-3	CASSSGPGGDTQYF	TGTGCCAGCAGCTCCGGCCCTGGGGGGGATACGCAGTATTTT
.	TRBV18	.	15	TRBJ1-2	CASSPPETVVFGYTF	TGTGCCAGCTCACCACCAGAAACAGTTGTTTTTGGCTACACCTTC
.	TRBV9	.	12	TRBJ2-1	CASSVDAIEQFF	TGTGCCAGCAGCGTAGACGCGATTGAGCAGTTCTTC
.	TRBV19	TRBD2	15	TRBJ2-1	CASSMGLAGVSEQFF	TGTGCCAGTAGTATGGGACTAGCGGGAGTAAGTGAGCAGTTCTTC
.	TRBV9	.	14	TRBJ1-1	CASSDIKQGPEAFF	TGTGCCAGCAGCGACATTAAACAGGGTCCTGAAGCTTTCTTT
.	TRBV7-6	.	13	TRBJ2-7	CASSLGGLYEQYF	TGTGCCAGCAGCTTAGGGGGACTCTACGAGCAGTACTTC
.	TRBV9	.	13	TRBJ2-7	CASSPGRSYEQYF	TGTGCCAGCAGCCCGGGACGATCCTACGAGCAGTACTTC
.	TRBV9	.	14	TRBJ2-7	CASSVGSRVHEQYF	TGTGCCAGCAGCGTAGGTAGTAGGGTCCACGAGCAGTACTTC
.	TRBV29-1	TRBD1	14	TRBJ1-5	CSVRGQGDNQPQHF	TGCAGCGTCCGAGGACAGGGAGACAATCAGCCCCAGCATTTT
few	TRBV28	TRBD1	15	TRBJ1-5	CASSGTEYSNQPQHF	TGTGCCAGCAGTGGGACAGAGTATAGCAATCAGCCCCAGCATTTT
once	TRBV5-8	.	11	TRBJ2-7	CASTLGGEQYF	TGTGCCAGCACCCTGGGGGGTGAGCAGTACTTC
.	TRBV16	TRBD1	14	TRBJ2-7	CASSSPGTGYEQYF	TGTGCCAGCAGCTCGCCGGGGACAGGATACGAGCAGTACTTC
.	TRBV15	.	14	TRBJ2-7	CATSAAQGNYEQYF	TGTGCCACCAGCGCCGCCCAGGGGAACTACGAGCAGTACTTC